The clone carrying this T cell receptor (beta chain) was observed a handful of times. Other nucleotide sequences in the sample specify the same CDR3. The data were taken from a study of graft-versus-host responses after intestinal transplantation. Study background: Grafts were multivisceral, liver-intestinal, or isolated intestinal. Study-wide results and limits: Graft-donor T cell macrochimerism coincided with high graft-versus-host to host-versus-graft clonal ratios in allografts.

Clones were sequenced by immunoSEQ multiplex PCR, and TCRdb holds only the in-frame ones, with some missing. This repertoire shows about 6,900 clones, roughly 24% found once; its top ten account for about 5.5%. Germline-derived CDR1 and CDR2 are MNHEY and SVGAGI. CDR3 length equals 13 residues. The germline V and J ends were trimmed by 6 bases and 4 bases, with 10 bases remaining between them. Plated together were around 200,000 CFSE-labeled responder cells and around 200,000 irradiated, violet-dye-labeled stimulator cells. The chain joins TRBV6-5 to TRBJ2-1, with D possibly being TRBD1 or TRBD2 (5 bases each). The sequencing here drew on alloreactive CD8+ T cells from a mixed lymphocyte reaction culture, taken before transplantation. Subset: CFSE-low proliferating T cells sorted from roughly 6-day pre-transplant mixed lymphocyte reaction (GvH or HvG direction). The sequence came from a human patient who was an organ donor for intestinal transplantation. CDR3: CASRPGPYNEQFF. The CDR3 DNA reads TGTGCCAGCAGACCGGGGCCGTACAATGAGCAGTTCTTC.